This is a list of T cell receptor beta chains from one sample in a study of response to subunit inactivated influenza vaccine. From the RT-PCR reads, TCRdb called clonotypes with MiXCR, one entry per CDR3 protein. The sample has fewer than 400,000 distinct CDR3 sequences; roughly 22% are singletons. The sequences come from PBMCs from blood, collected approximately 20 months after vaccination. The receptors come from a man aged 50-75 years who received an inactivated influenza vaccine. Both conserved end residues are trimmed from each CDR3.

v_call: TRBV6-5; cdr3_aa: ASSYSISQPQH
v_call: TRBV4-3; cdr3_aa: ASSQDHLPTISYGYT
v_call: TRBV5-4; cdr3_aa: ASSLYSMGTEAF
v_call: TRBV7-2; cdr3_aa: ASSLGYRDNIQY
v_call: TRBV14; cdr3_aa: ASSPRLAGWTQF
v_call: TRBV6-2/TRBV6-3; cdr3_aa: ASSYTAGTYEQY
v_call: TRBV7-2; cdr3_aa: ASSTGFRGNTEAF
v_call: TRBV15; cdr3_aa: ATSSKSYEQY
v_call: TRBV7-2; cdr3_aa: ASSFDRGEKLF
v_call: TRBV20-1; cdr3_aa: SAREDTEQF
v_call: TRBV5-5; cdr3_aa: ASSPLIGGAGYT
v_call: TRBV20-1; cdr3_aa: SARAGTRYSNQPQH
v_call: TRBV25-1; cdr3_aa: ASSPPGWSEQY
v_call: TRBV4-2; cdr3_aa: ASSQFAGETQY
v_call: TRBV2; cdr3_aa: ASSHTGELF
v_call: TRBV24-1; cdr3_aa: ATSDLRDRGRNYGYT
v_call: TRBV7-6; cdr3_aa: ASSFSRAYEQY
v_call: TRBV28; cdr3_aa: ASSLELTSGGPKQETQY
v_call: TRBV6-2/TRBV6-3; cdr3_aa: ASSYHQTYEQY
v_call: TRBV10-3; cdr3_aa: AISESDYGYNNEQF
v_call: TRBV29-1; cdr3_aa: SVAGQETQY
v_call: TRBV27; cdr3_aa: ASSFRGHNEQF
v_call: TRBV7-3; cdr3_aa: ASSLSPGVPEAF
v_call: TRBV29-1; cdr3_aa: SVDSDRVSY
v_call: TRBV11-2; cdr3_aa: ASSTLQGDEQF
v_call: TRBV29-1; cdr3_aa: SVVAGPGEAF
v_call: TRBV27; cdr3_aa: ASRIGQGGESTEAF
v_call: TRBV7-9; cdr3_aa: ASSLWVGALSYNEQF
v_call: TRBV6-5; cdr3_aa: ASSTNGNQPQH
v_call: TRBV4-1; cdr3_aa: ASSQAGEGDYNSPLH
v_call: TRBV7-2; cdr3_aa: ASSLVPAGEGEQF
v_call: TRBV4-1; cdr3_aa: ASSRLAGALYNEQF
v_call: TRBV5-1; cdr3_aa: ASSDNRPYNEQF
v_call: TRBV29-1; cdr3_aa: SAAGTGEQPQH
v_call: TRBV20-1; cdr3_aa: SATGMSGANVLT
v_call: TRBV28; cdr3_aa: ASSYGRAYSGNTIY
v_call: TRBV25-1; cdr3_aa: ASSPGWGAGEQY
v_call: TRBV6-5; cdr3_aa: ASSYSRRGETQY
v_call: TRBV5-5; cdr3_aa: ASSLLATFETQY
v_call: TRBV18; cdr3_aa: ASSPRESMNTEAF
v_call: TRBV6-1; cdr3_aa: ASRPGTGPIPYGYT
v_call: TRBV20-1; cdr3_aa: SARATIAGVPYEQY
v_call: TRBV20-1; cdr3_aa: SVSGGTDSPLH
v_call: TRBV6-5; cdr3_aa: ASSYSGGPRNEQF
v_call: TRBV7-9; cdr3_aa: ASSLEGTRNEKLF
v_call: TRBV5-1; cdr3_aa: VSSLTGDYGYT
v_call: TRBV20-1; cdr3_aa: SARQGARREQF
v_call: TRBV28; cdr3_aa: ASLGPDGYEQY
v_call: TRBV4-3; cdr3_aa: ASSQVFSDTEAF
v_call: TRBV6-1; cdr3_aa: ASNLPGRPYEQY
v_call: TRBV5-4; cdr3_aa: ASSLPNGYGYT
v_call: TRBV5-1; cdr3_aa: ASSLASGGVYGYT
v_call: TRBV14; cdr3_aa: ASSQVGQNSPLH
v_call: TRBV7-2; cdr3_aa: ASSWGQGTGSYEQY
v_call: TRBV6-1; cdr3_aa: ASRRTGERGTEAF
v_call: TRBV7-2; cdr3_aa: ASSVVATNEQF
v_call: TRBV5-6; cdr3_aa: ASRPTPGQGSYEQY
v_call: TRBV7-2; cdr3_aa: ASSLWGADSNYGYT
v_call: TRBV5-6; cdr3_aa: ASSRRGTDTQY
v_call: TRBV10-3; cdr3_aa: AISEPYGVEQY